The 30 T cell receptor beta chains below all came from one sample that was sequenced in a study of blood T cell repertoires in COVID-19. Repertoires were generated with immunoSEQ multiplex PCR, while TCRdb's copy carries only in-frame clones and drops some. The table includes 120,000 to 150,000 clones, just under 90% detected once. Sequenced: peripheral blood. Receptors originate from an elderly woman with acute or convalescent COVID-19.

The genes are TRBV12-3 or TRBV12-4 and TRBJ1-1; D perhaps matches TRBD1 (5 bases). The V gene lost 7 bases and the J gene lost 6 bases, with 12 bases spanning the gap. The CDR3 length is 12 residues. CDR3 bases: TGTGCCAGCACTCCCGGGGGGGCTGAAGCTTTCTTT. Translating it yields CASTPGGAEAFF.

The rearrangement links TRBV5-1 to TRBJ1-2; D unresolved. V was clipped by 2 bases and J by 5 bases, with 13 bases between them. This CDR3 has 14 residues. CDR1 and CDR2 (germline): SGHRS, YFSETQ. CDR3 DNA sequence: TGCGCCAGCAGCTTATCCCGACAACTTTATGGCTACACCTTC. Translated, it gives CASSLSRQLYGYTF.

V usage is TRBV7-9 and J usage is TRBJ1-2, with 8 bases matching TRBD1. V shed 3 bases and J 2 bases; nucleotides not matched to a gene: 5. Looked up from germline, CDR1 is SEHNR and CDR2 is FQNEAQ (reference sequence). The CDR3 length is 15 residues. For the CDR3, the DNA is TGTGCCAGCAGCTTGGCCAGGGGGCTCAACTATGGCTACACCTTC. This gives the protein CASSLARGLNYGYTF.

V gene TRBV19 combines with J gene TRBJ1-1; D may be TRBD1 (6 bases). Trimming removed 6 bases from V and 1 base from J, with 9 bases in between. There are 13 residues in the CDR3. Germline lookup yields CDR1 LNHDA and CDR2 SQIVND (reference sequence). CDR3 sequence (DNA): TGTGCCAGTAGCATGACAGGGAACACTGAAGCTTTCTTT. Residues: CASSMTGNTEAFF.

This clone was seen once. This rearrangement joins TRBV18 to TRBJ2-7, with TRBD1 matching over 11 bases. Germline values: CDR1 KGHSH, CDR2 LQKENI. This CDR3 is 15 amino acids long. Germline trimming cut 6 bases from V and 2 bases from J; bases unmatched to any gene: 6. DNA of the CDR3: TGTGCCAGCTCCCTTCCGGGACAGGGGGCCTACGAGCAGTACTTC. Protein: CASSLPGQGAYEQYF. Combining the CDR3 with reference TRBV18 and TRBJ2-7 gives the whole variable domain NAGVMQNPRHLVRRRGQEARLRCSPMKGHSHVYWYRQLPEEGLKFMVYLQKENIIDESGMPKERFSAEFPKEGPSILRIQQVVRGDSAAYFCASSLPGQGAYEQYFGPGTRLTVT.

Comments on this clone: Germline and junction disagree at one end, which may indicate a read error. The rearrangement links TRBV7-7 to TRBJ2-5; D is unclear. CDR3 length: 13 amino acids. The germline CDR1 and CDR2 sequences are SSHAT and FNYEAQ (reference sequence). CDR3 coding DNA: TGTGCTAGCAGCCCCGTCGGCCAAGAGACCCAGTACTTC. Translation: CASSPVGQETQYF.

V and J are TRBV6-5 and TRBJ1-2; 11 bases map to TRBD1. Germline CDR1 reads MNHEY; CDR2 reads SVGAGI. The V gene end was trimmed by 2 bases and the J gene end by 3 bases; junction bases not matched to a gene: 2. The CDR3 covers 15 residues. This CDR3 reads CASSYGTGGYYGYTF. DNA for the CDR3: TGTGCCAGCAGTTACGGGACAGGGGGGTACTATGGCTACACCTTC.

This clone occurred a few times. J is TRBJ2-1 and V is TRBV7-2; 7 bases align to TRBD1. Germline CDR1 reads SGHTA; CDR2 reads FQGNSA. The CDR3 sequence is 17 residues long. With 5 bases clipped from V and 3 bases from J, the junction kept 13 bases outside the gene matches. The CDR3 reads CASSPTGVRPFYNEQFF. DNA for the CDR3: TGTGCCAGCAGCCCAACAGGGGTTAGGCCTTTCTACAATGAGCAGTTCTTC.

The genes are TRBV5-1 and TRBJ1-1; 9 bases are a match to TRBD1. V was pared by 2 bases and J by 4 bases, with 9 bases of the junction left unmatched. The germline V gene has CDR1 SGHRS and CDR2 YFSETQ. The CDR3 loop spans 16 amino acids. CDR3 amino acids: CASSFGGQGSRTEAFF. The CDR3 nucleotides read TGCGCCAGCAGCTTTGGGGGACAGGGTTCACGCACTGAAGCTTTCTTT.

The chain couples TRBV5-4 to TRBJ1-4, with TRBD1 matching over 7 bases. CDR3 length equals 15 residues. V dropped 0 bases and J dropped 8; count of bases not matched to a gene: 7. Germline V gene lookup returns CDR1 SGHNT and CDR2 YYREEE (reference sequence). CDR3 sequence reads: CASSLGGTASEKLFF. The CDR3, as DNA: TGTGCCAGCAGCTTGGGGGGGACAGCCTCGGAAAAACTGTTTTTT.

V gene TRBV6-6 combines with J gene TRBJ2-2; 10 nucleotides line up with TRBD2. The germline V gene encodes CDR1 MNHNY and CDR2 SVGAGI (reference sequence). V trimming: 0 bases; J trimming: 5 bases; junction bases outside the gene matches: 3. The CDR3 has 16 residues. This CDR3 is CASSYSSGGPTGELFF. The CDR3 DNA is TGTGCCAGCAGTTACTCTAGCGGGGGGCCAACCGGGGAGCTGTTTTTT.

The chain is built from TRBV18 and TRBJ1-4, with TRBD1 identical over 10 bases. The germline V gene has CDR1 KGHSH and CDR2 LQKENI. The CDR3 loop spans 15 amino acids. The J segment lost 5 bases and the V segment lost 0 bases, leaving 0 bases of the junction unmatched. In nucleotides, the CDR3 is TGTGCCAGCTCACCACCGGGACAGGGGAATGAAAAACTGTTTTTT. It encodes CASSPPGQGNEKLFF.

The chain has TRBV15 and TRBJ1-5, with a tentative D call TRBD1 (5 bases). Trimming stripped 1 base from V and 6 bases from J, with 19 bases between. This CDR3 is built from 17 residues. In germline, CDR1 is LNHNV, CDR2 YYDKDF (reference sequence). The CDR3 protein is CATSRVGAAGRSQPQHF. In DNA, the CDR3 is TGTGCCACCAGCAGAGTAGGGGCAGCCGGGCGTAGTCAGCCCCAGCATTTT.

CDR3 residues: CASRRTDNQPQHF. The CDR3, as DNA: TGTGCCAGCAGACGGACAGACAATCAGCCCCAGCATTTT. This sequence joins TRBV6-5 and TRBJ1-5; tentative D call: TRBD1 (6 bases). The ends were cut back, 6 bases at V and 3 bases at J, with 9 bases in the middle. The CDR3 sequence is 13 residues long. Germline values: CDR1 MNHEY, CDR2 SVGAGI.

The chain links TRBV10-3 to TRBJ2-3, with a tentative D call TRBD1 (6 bases). The CDR3 is 16 amino acids. The germline CDR1 and CDR2 sequences are ENHRY and SYGVKD. Deletions cut 3 bases from V and 1 base from J, with 14 bases between. CDR3 DNA: TGTGCCATCAGTGAACAGGGCTCCGGGGGCACAGATACGCAGTATTTT. Translated: CAISEQGSGGTDTQYF.

The chain uses TRBV5-1 and TRBJ2-7; tentatively, D is TRBD1 (5 bases). V dropped 4 bases and J dropped 3 bases, with 11 bases sitting between them. CDR3 length: 13 amino acids. CDR1 is SGHRS and CDR2 is YFSETQ in the germline V gene. The CDR3: CASSPGHNYEQYF. The CDR3 DNA sequence: TGCGCCAGCAGCCCCGGACATAACTACGAGCAGTACTTC.

This clone appeared a single time. This rearrangement joins TRBV15 to TRBJ1-4; no clear D gene. Trimming removed 3 bases from V and 3 bases from J, with 5 bases in between. This CDR3 has 13 amino acids. The germline V gene has CDR1 LNHNV and CDR2 YYDKDF (reference sequence). The CDR3 DNA follows: TGTGCCACCAGCAGGGAGTCTAATGAAAAACTGTTTTTT. This translates into CATSRESNEKLFF. Full variable domain (rest looked up from reference TRBV15 and TRBJ1-4): DAMVIQNPRYQVTQFGKPVTLSCSQTLNHNVMYWYQQKSSQAPKLLFHYYDKDFNNEADTPDNFQSRRPNTSFCFLDIRSPGLGDTAMYLCATSRESNEKLFFGSGTQLSVL.

The V and J genes are TRBV30 and TRBJ2-2; 8 bases are shared with TRBD2. CDR1 and CDR2 (germline): GTSNPN, SVGIG (reference sequence). The CDR3 has 15 amino acids. V gave up 3 bases and J gave up 4 bases; unmatched junction bases: 7. This chain's CDR3 is CAWSGKRGSTGELFF. As DNA, the CDR3 is TGTGCCTGGAGCGGAAAGCGGGGGAGCACCGGGGAGCTGTTTTTT.

This clone has a single count. This sequence joins TRBV5-4 and TRBJ2-3; D remains ambiguous. The V and J ends lost 0 bases and 5 bases respectively, with 7 bases between them. The CDR3 consists of 13 residues. Germline CDR1 and CDR2: SGHNT and YYREEE (reference sequence). The CDR3 loop reads CASSLVAIDTQYF. The CDR3 DNA sequence: TGTGCCAGCAGCTTGGTTGCGATAGATACGCAGTATTTT.

About this clone itself: Other DNA sequences within the sample encode an identical CDR3. The chain combines TRBV3-1 (or the pseudogene TRBV3-2) with TRBJ1-3, with 9 bases lining up with TRBD1. Germline-derived CDR1 and CDR2 are LGHDT and YNNKEL (reference sequence). This CDR3 is built from 16 residues. The V gene end was trimmed by 4 bases and the J gene end by 0 bases; junction bases not matched to a gene: 4. The CDR3 sequence: CASSLGTGSSGNTIYF. In DNA form, the CDR3 reads TGTGCCAGCAGCCTAGGGACAGGGAGCTCTGGAAACACCATATATTTT.

The chain recombines TRBV6-1 with TRBJ2-2, with 11 bases identical to TRBD1. Germline values: CDR1 MNHNS, CDR2 SASEGT. The CDR3 consists of 18 residues. V was pared by 3 bases and J by 6 bases, with 12 bases of the junction left unmatched. CDR3 bases: TGTGCCAGCAGTGAGGGAGCGAGGAGGACAGGGGGCGCCGGGGAGCTGTTTTTT. The encoded protein is CASSEGARRTGGAGELFF.

This chain uses TRBV29-1 with TRBJ1-1; the D gene is possibly TRBD1 (5 bases). Trimming took off 6 bases at V and 4 bases at J, with 15 bases between the two ends. CDR3 length: 13 residues. Germline V CDR1 and CDR2: SQVTM, ANQGSEA. Here the CDR3 reads CSVGLRRGTEAFF. The CDR3 nucleotides read TGCAGCGTGGGACTCAGGAGAGGCACTGAAGCTTTCTTT.

The rearrangement links TRBV6-4 to TRBJ2-5; D might be TRBD2 (5 bases). CDR1 and CDR2 (germline): MRHNA, SNTAGT. The CDR3 runs 17 residues. Trimming pared 9 bases from V and 2 bases from J, leaving 25 bases between. As DNA, the CDR3 is TGTGCCAGTAGTCGCCCTAGGGCCCTTCGGAGGCAAGAGACCCAGTACTTC. Translation: CASSRPRALRRQETQYF.

This clone was seen just once. This chain connects TRBV5-1 to TRBJ2-7, with 12 bases matching TRBD1. In germline, CDR1 is SGHRS, CDR2 YFSETQ. The CDR3 consists of 15 residues. After removal of 3 bases from V and 2 bases from J, the junction contained 3 bases not matched to a gene. The CDR3 DNA reads TGCGCCAGCAGCTATGGGACAGGGGGCACCTACGAGCAGTACTTC. Protein: CASSYGTGGTYEQYF.

The CDR3 DNA is TGTGCCAGCCGTTCTCAGGGTTCCCGCTACGAGCAGTACTTC. The encoded protein is CASRSQGSRYEQYF. The rearrangement uses TRBV19 and TRBJ2-7, with a tentative D call TRBD1 (5 bases). Between the trimmed V and J ends, which lost 9 bases and 3 bases, there was a span of 18 bases. From germline, CDR1 is LNHDA and CDR2 SQIVND (reference sequence). The length of the CDR3 is 14 residues.

This chain joins TRBV12-5 and TRBJ1-1, with 9 bases fitting TRBD1. V shed 1 base and J 8 bases; nucleotides not matched to a gene: 5. The CDR3 loop spans 14 amino acids. Germline V lookup: CDR1 LGHNT, CDR2 FRNRAP. CDR3 bases: TGTGCTAGTGGTTTGGCCACAGGGGGCCTGGAAGCTTTCTTT. Its translation: CASGLATGGLEAFF.

The chain joins TRBV12-5 to TRBJ1-2, with D possibly matching TRBD1 (6 bases). The V and J ends lost 0 bases and 4 bases respectively, with 21 bases between them. The CDR3 is 18 residues long. The germline gives CDR1 LGHNT, CDR2 FRNRAP. CDR3 in DNA: TGTGCTAGTGGTTTGGTACCGCTCGGACAGTATATATCCTATGGCTACACCTTC. Amino acid sequence: CASGLVPLGQYISYGYTF.

This clone was recorded a few times. The CDR3 sequence: CASSIDIKQSSYNEQFF. The CDR3 bases are TGTGCCAGTAGTATAGATATTAAACAGAGCTCCTACAATGAGCAGTTCTTC. The V and J genes are TRBV19 and TRBJ2-1; no clear D. Germline assignment: CDR1 LNHDA and CDR2 SQIVND (reference sequence). V shed 0 bases and J shed 0 bases, with 12 bases lying between them. CDR3 length equals 17 residues.

A note on this clone: Other DNA sequences in this specimen translate into the identical CDR3. The chain joins TRBV29-1 to TRBJ1-2; D might be TRBD1 (6 bases). The V end lost 3 bases, the J end lost 8 bases, and 16 bases lay between the germline ends. The germline gives CDR1 SQVTM, CDR2 ANQGSEA. The CDR3 is 13 residues long. This CDR3 reads CSVEETGGRGYTF. The CDR3 DNA reads TGCAGCGTTGAGGAGACAGGAGGAAGAGGCTACACCTTC.

The chain combines TRBV6-6 with TRBJ1-5, with 8 nucleotides matching TRBD1. The CDR3 has 15 residues. Germline CDR1 is MNHNY and CDR2 is SVGAGI (reference sequence). V dropped 6 bases and J dropped 6; count of bases not matched to a gene: 10. CDR3 loop: CASSRGQGRGQPQHF. CDR3 nucleotides: TGTGCCAGCAGCCGAGGACAGGGTAGGGGTCAGCCCCAGCATTTT.